The 19 T cell receptor beta chains below all came from one sample that was sequenced in a study of blood T cell repertoires in COVID-19. The table came from immunoSEQ multiplex PCR; TCRdb's copy has only in-frame clones and leaves some out. The data show approximately 290,000 clones, with roughly 90% seen just once and 3.5% to 4.5% held by the top ten. The sequenced sample was PBMCs or T cells enriched from blood (not recorded which). These receptors all stem from a woman aged 18-29 years with acute COVID-19.

The chain combines TRBV11-2 with TRBJ1-1; D not resolved. The CDR3 runs to 15 residues. Per germline, CDR1 SGHAT and CDR2 FQNNGV. Trimming pared 0 bases from V and 3 bases from J, leaving 11 bases between. For the CDR3, the DNA is TGTGCCAGCAGCTTAGATTTGGAGGGCCACACTGAAGCTTTCTTT. Protein: CASSLDLEGHTEAFF.

This chain joins TRBV7-2 and TRBJ2-7; D is perhaps TRBD1 (6 bases). The germline gives CDR1 SGHTA, CDR2 FQGNSA. The CDR3 is 13 amino acids. The ends were cut back, 7 bases at V and 2 bases at J, with 12 bases in the middle. The CDR3 nucleotides are TGTGCCAGCACCCAGGACAGCCCCTACGAGCAGTACTTC. This codes for CASTQDSPYEQYF.

The V gene is TRBV7-3, the J gene TRBJ1-1; weak D call: TRBD1 (6 bases). Trimming cost V 6 bases and J 1 base, with 9 bases left between them. This CDR3 is built from 13 residues. CDR1 and CDR2 from the germline V gene are SGHTA and FQGTGA. CDR3 DNA sequence: TGTGCCAGCAGTACAGGGTCGAACACTGAAGCTTTCTTT. Translation: CASSTGSNTEAFF.

The chain carries TRBV9 and TRBJ2-7; D perhaps matches TRBD1 (6 bases). Trimming removed 2 bases from V and 2 bases from J, with 14 bases in between. Germline CDR1 and CDR2: SGDLS and YYNGEE. This CDR3 comprises 15 residues. The CDR3, as DNA: TGTGCCAGCAGCGTCAATTGGGACACCACCTACGAGCAGTACTTC. Amino acids: CASSVNWDTTYEQYF.

The chain has TRBV27 and TRBJ1-2; TRBD1 agrees at 8 bases. CDR3 size: 16 residues. Trimming cost V 0 bases and J 4 bases; bases outside gene matches: 7. The germline V gene encodes CDR1 MNHEY and CDR2 SMNVEV (reference sequence). This CDR3 reads CASSLSPGQGSYGYTF. The CDR3 DNA is TGTGCCAGCAGTTTATCCCCTGGACAGGGAAGCTATGGCTACACCTTC.

The chain carries TRBV29-1 and TRBJ1-1; 8 nucleotides match TRBD1. The ends lost 4 bases at V and 0 bases at J; junction bases unmatched: 7. The CDR3 length is 15 residues. Germline-derived CDR1 and CDR2 are SQVTM and ANQGSEA. CDR3 bases: TGCAGCGTTGCCAGGGGGCTGGGTTTGAACACTGAAGCTTTCTTT. This gives the protein CSVARGLGLNTEAFF.

With respect to this clone: The DNA is omitted, as the CDR3 cannot be located on it reliably, and the CDR3 follows TCRdb's listing. V gene TRBV27 combines with J gene TRBJ1-5; no check of the table's D call, TRBD1, against the DNA was made. Ends included, the CDR3 has 14 residues. Germline V CDR1 and CDR2: MNHEY, SMNVEV (reference sequence). CDR3 region: CASSFGTGASVEHF.

The chain couples TRBV7-2 to TRBJ1-4, with 10 bases that match TRBD1. The CDR3 has 16 amino acids. The J segment lost 4 bases and the V segment lost 5 bases, leaving 7 bases of the junction unmatched. CDR1 and CDR2 from the germline V gene are SGHTA and FQGNSA. The CDR3 here is CASSLIGQGVNEKLFF. CDR3 coding DNA: TGTGCCAGCAGCCTCATAGGACAGGGGGTTAATGAAAAACTGTTTTTT.

The rearrangement joins TRBV18 to TRBJ1-1; 10 bases map to TRBD1. V lost 0 bases to trimming and J lost 1 base; unmatched junction nucleotides: 5. The length of the CDR3 is 17 residues. Germline V gene data show CDR1 as KGHSH and CDR2 as LQKENI. The CDR3 nucleotides are TGTGCCAGCTCACCACCCTCGACAGGGGGCGGGAACACTGAAGCTTTCTTT. Residues: CASSPPSTGGGNTEAFF.

The chain has TRBV18 and TRBJ1-1, with TRBD1 as a possible D gene (6 bases). The CDR3 loop spans 13 amino acids. Trimming removed 3 bases from V and 6 bases from J, with 11 bases in between. CDR1 KGHSH and CDR2 LQKENI come from the germline V gene. CDR3 region: CASSPSTGPEAFF. DNA of the CDR3: TGTGCCAGCTCACCGTCGACAGGCCCTGAAGCTTTCTTT.

The CDR3 nucleotides are TGTGCCTGGAGCGCTCCCCAGGATTTCTCCTACGAGCAGTACTTC. Protein product: CAWSAPQDFSYEQYF. The V gene is TRBV30, the J gene TRBJ2-7; unclear D gene. The CDR3 contains 15 residues. Germline V gene data show CDR1 as GTSNPN and CDR2 as SVGIG (reference sequence). V was cut by 3 bases and J by 0 bases, with 15 bases left in between.

The chain recombines TRBV19 with TRBJ1-4; possible D gene TRBD1, 5 bases. The CDR3 extends over 13 amino acids. Trimming removed 7 bases at V and 7 bases at J, with 13 bases between. Germline V lookup: CDR1 LNHDA, CDR2 SQIVND (reference sequence). Written as DNA, the CDR3 is TGTGCCAGTACCATCCGGGGGATTGAAAAACTGTTTTTT. This translates into CASTIRGIEKLFF.

The chain's CDR3 is CASRYIPGQGVYEQYF. In DNA form, the CDR3 reads TGTGCCAGCAGGTATATACCGGGACAGGGGGTCTACGAGCAGTACTTC. This rearrangement joins TRBV5-8 to TRBJ2-7; TRBD1 agrees at 11 bases. V dropped 5 bases and J dropped 3; count of bases not matched to a gene: 10. The V gene's germline CDR1 is SGHTS and CDR2 YDEGEE. The length of the CDR3 is 16 residues.

This chain links TRBV28 with TRBJ1-1; D gene ambiguous. The CDR3 sequence is 15 residues long. CDR1 is MDHEN and CDR2 is SYDVKM in the germline V gene. Trimming removed 5 bases from V and 1 base from J, with 14 bases in between. The CDR3 region has the DNA TGTGCCAGCAGTCCCGCCCAGGAGGGGAACACTGAAGCTTTCTTT. Translating gives CASSPAQEGNTEAFF.

This chain uses TRBV25-1 with TRBJ2-1, with a weak D call TRBD2 (5 bases). CDR1 is MGHDK and CDR2 is SYGVNS in the germline V gene. Trimming took off 8 bases at V and 5 bases at J, with 22 bases between the two ends. The CDR3 is 16 amino acids. CDR3: CASLPPRAPTHNEQFF. The CDR3 DNA reads as TGTGCCAGCCTTCCACCGAGGGCCCCCACTCACAATGAGCAGTTCTTC.

The chain is built from TRBV6-1 and TRBJ1-2, with 7 bases fitting TRBD1. The ends lost 1 base at V and 0 bases at J; junction bases unmatched: 2. This CDR3 spans 15 amino acids. Germline CDR1 MNHNS, CDR2 SASEGT. As DNA, the CDR3 is TGTGCCAGCAGTGAAGACAGGGGCGCTAACTATGGCTACACCTTC. The encoded protein is CASSEDRGANYGYTF.

The chain carries TRBV10-3 and TRBJ1-2, with D unclear. CDR1 and CDR2 (germline): ENHRY, SYGVKD. This CDR3 has 12 amino acids. The V and J ends lost 4 bases and 5 bases respectively, with 8 bases between them. CDR3: CAISGTPYGYTF. In DNA form, the CDR3 reads TGTGCCATCAGTGGGACTCCTTATGGCTACACCTTC.

The rearrangement links TRBV4-2 to TRBJ1-4, with D hard to call. Trimming removed 1 base from V and 5 bases from J, with 14 bases in between. The CDR3 consists of 16 residues. Germline assignment: CDR1 LGHNA and CDR2 YNFKEQ. CDR3 region: CASSQVGREENEKLFF. The CDR3, as DNA: TGTGCCAGCAGCCAAGTTGGTCGGGAAGAGAATGAAAAACTGTTTTTT.

The rearrangement joins TRBV19 to TRBJ2-3; 11 nucleotides align to TRBD2. Germline lookup yields CDR1 LNHDA and CDR2 SQIVND (reference sequence). Losses at the gene ends were 6 bases for V and 2 bases for J; bases not matched to a gene: 13. CDR3 size: 18 residues. The CDR3 reads CASSAPGRLAGYTDTQYF. DNA for the CDR3: TGTGCCAGTAGCGCCCCGGGCCGACTAGCGGGATACACAGATACGCAGTATTTT.